The source of this T cell receptor (beta chain) is a study of cytotoxic CD8 clonotypes in ibrutinib-treated CLL. Only a few counts were recorded for this clone. Its antigen is not known. This CDR3 region has 15 residues. The V and J ends lost 2 bases and 3 bases, in that order; junction bases with no gene match: 8. Germline CDR1 is SGHRS and CDR2 is YFSETQ. Sequencing used immunoSEQ multiplex PCR; TCRdb keeps in-frame clones, though not all of them. This table has more than 300,000 clones, roughly 79% appearing once. Points from the study as a whole: Clonality increased at ibrutinib response, then returned toward baseline at progression. Public clonotypes (which were uncommon) either contracted or remained stable on treatment.

The specimen comprised PBMCs, sampled before ibrutinib treatment. The chain has TRBV5-1 and TRBJ2-7; TRBD1 agrees at 7 bases. The TCR originated in a human donor with chronic lymphocytic leukemia. CDR3 in amino acids: CASSFRGQNVYEQYF. The CDR3 bases are TGCGCCAGCAGCTTCCGGGGACAGAACGTCTACGAGCAGTACTTC.